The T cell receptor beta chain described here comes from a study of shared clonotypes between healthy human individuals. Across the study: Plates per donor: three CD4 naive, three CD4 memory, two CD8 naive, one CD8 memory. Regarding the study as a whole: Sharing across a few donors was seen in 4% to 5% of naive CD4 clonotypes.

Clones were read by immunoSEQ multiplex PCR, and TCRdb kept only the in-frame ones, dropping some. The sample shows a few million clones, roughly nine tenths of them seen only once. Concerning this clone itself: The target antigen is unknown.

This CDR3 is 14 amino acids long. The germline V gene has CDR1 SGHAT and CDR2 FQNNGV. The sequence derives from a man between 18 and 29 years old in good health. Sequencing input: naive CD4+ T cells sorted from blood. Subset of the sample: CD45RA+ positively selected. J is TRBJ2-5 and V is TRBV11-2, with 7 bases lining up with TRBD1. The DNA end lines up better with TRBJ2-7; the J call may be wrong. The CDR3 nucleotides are TGTGCCAGCAGCTTAGGGACAGGATACTACGAGCAGTACTTC. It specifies CASSLGTGYYEQYF.